The clone carrying this TCR beta chain occurred many times. The authors amplified TCR beta CDR3 from genomic DNA using two-round multiplex PCR. First-round PCR, the initial amplification, used primers specific to each TRBV and TRBJ gene. TCRdb re-analysed the multiplex PCR reads in MiXCR, keeping a single row per CDR3 protein. The sample yields roughly 30,000 distinct CDR3 sequences, about 41% seen once. This CDR3 spans 13 amino acids. V was pared by 3 bases and J by 4 bases, with 12 bases between. In germline, CDR1 is DFQATT, CDR2 SNEGSKA (reference sequence). The data stem from a study of prognosis after radiotherapy for stage I lung cancer. Across the whole study: SBRT was given in 3 to 5 fractions at a biologically effective dose of at least 100 Gy as radiotherapy.

Peripheral blood, in roughly 6-milliliter volumes, was drawn at each of two time points. The rearrangement uses TRBV20-1 and TRBJ2-5, with D possibly TRBD1 on 5 matching bases. The specimen comprised PBMCs, sampled before or after stereotactic body radiation therapy (not recorded which). This sequence was found in a donor older than 45 with non-small cell lung cancer. CDR3: CSASPRALETQYF. The CDR3 nucleotides are TGCAGTGCTAGTCCCAGGGCCCTAGAGACCCAGTACTTC.